The 5 T cell receptor beta chains listed next were all sequenced from one sample in a study of blood T cell repertoires in COVID-19. TCRdb keeps only in-frame clones here, not all; method: immunoSEQ multiplex PCR. The data contain about 70,000 clones, 83% of them singletons. Sequencing was done on a sample of peripheral blood. These receptors all come from a man younger than 40 with COVID-19, enrolled during active disease.

This chain uses TRBV9 with TRBJ2-1, with D perhaps TRBD1 (5 bases). Germline V gene lookup returns CDR1 SGDLS and CDR2 YYNGEE. The CDR3 runs 12 residues. The V gene lost 2 bases and the J gene lost 8 bases, with 8 bases spanning the gap. CDR3 coding DNA: TGTGCCAGCAGCGTTCAGGGCCATGAGCAGTTCTTC. Amino acids: CASSVQGHEQFF.

The chain combines TRBV6-4 with TRBJ1-5; 8 positions match TRBD1. CDR3 length: 19 amino acids. CDR1 is MRHNA, CDR2 SNTAGT, per germline. J lost 2 bases, V lost 4 bases, and 16 bases had no gene match. CDR3 DNA sequence: TGTGCCAGCAGTGGTAACCGTCCGGACAGGGAGGTTTGCAATCAGCCCCAGCATTTT. Its protein is CASSGNRPDREVCNQPQHF.

This chain links TRBV28 with TRBJ2-7; 7 bases line up with TRBD1. The CDR3 contains 15 residues. Germline V CDR1 and CDR2: MDHEN, SYDVKM. V shed 5 bases and J 5 bases; nucleotides not matched to a gene: 12. CDR3 DNA: TGTGCCAGCAGTAAGAGGTCGACAGGGTACCACGAGCAGTACTTC. It specifies CASSKRSTGYHEQYF.

The genes are TRBV11-2 and TRBJ2-2, with TRBD2 as a possible D gene (6 bases). Germline assignment: CDR1 SGHAT and CDR2 FQNNGV. CDR3 size: 17 residues. V was clipped by 0 bases and J by 6 bases, with 17 bases between them. CDR3 loop: CASSLDVRAGRSGELFF. CDR3 coding DNA: TGTGCCAGCAGCTTAGACGTGAGGGCAGGGAGGTCCGGGGAGCTGTTTTTT. The complete variable domain, with remaining parts taken from reference TRBV11-2 and TRBJ2-2, reads EAGVAQSPRYKIIEKRQSVAFWCNPISGHATLYWYQQILGQGPKLLIQFQNNGVVDDSQLPKDRFSAERLKGVDSTLKIQPAKLEDSAVYLCASSLDVRAGRSGELFFGEGSRLTVL.

V gene TRBV28 combines with J gene TRBJ2-2; 9 nucleotides match TRBD1. This CDR3 region has 15 residues. Germline values: CDR1 MDHEN, CDR2 SYDVKM. With 6 bases clipped from V and 5 bases from J, the junction kept 7 bases outside the gene matches. CDR3 sequence (DNA): TGTGCCAGCAGAGGTGGACAGGGGTGGACCGGGGAGCTGTTTTTT. Translating it yields CASRGGQGWTGELFF. Variable domain in full (rest from reference TRBV28 and TRBJ2-2): DVKVTQSSRYLVKRTGEKVFLECVQDMDHENMFWYRQDPGLGLRLIYFSYDVKMKEKGDIPEGYSVSREKKERFSLILESASTNQTSMYLCASRGGQGWTGELFFGEGSRLTVL.